This TCR beta chain was obtained from a study of human T cells and chemical hapten exposure. Background on the study: The study traced per-sample TCR yield variation mainly to small differences in pooled library volumes.

The CDR3 spans 13 residues. In germline, CDR1 is DFQATT, CDR2 SNEGSKA (reference sequence). The V gene end was trimmed by 7 bases and the J gene end by 2 bases; junction bases not matched to a gene: 5. The table lists this clonotype with many counts. The antigen is unknown. Documented time point: patch test 3, about 24 weeks after DPC sensitization. The treatment here: therapeutic diphenylcyclopropenone sensitization with weekly scalp DPC. Unfractionated whole blood served as the source for total RNA extraction. Study observations and caveats: No change in TCRs above 1 in 1000 frequency was produced by DPC sensitization.

TCRdb used MiXCR to reprocess the RACE reads, holding one entry per CDR3 protein. In the table there are tens of thousands of distinct CDR3 sequences, 8% to 9.5% of which are singletons. This TCR was sampled from a middle-aged man with alopecia areata. Some clones in this sample may be carry-over from other donors' samples. This sample comprised whole blood, obtained in connection with sensitization to the hapten diphenylcyclopropenone (DPC). V gene TRBV20-1 combines with J gene TRBJ2-7, with 10 bases identical to TRBD1. The CDR3 region has the DNA TGCAGTGTCCGACAGGGGGCTACCTACGAGCAGTACTTC. Amino acids: CSVRQGATYEQYF.